The sample holds one count of the clone carrying this T cell receptor (beta chain). This entry is derived from a study of neoadjuvant anti-PD-1 for oral cavity cancer. Patients were newly diagnosed with stage II-IVA oral cavity squamous cell carcinoma without prior systemic or radiation treatment. Sequencing used immunoSEQ multiplex PCR; TCRdb keeps in-frame clones, though not all of them. The sample shows about 14,000 clones, 65% to 75% of them seen only once. This CDR3 contains 15 residues. Germline V CDR1 and CDR2: LNHNV, YYDKDF (reference sequence). V lost 4 bases, J lost 5 bases, and 10 bases stayed unmatched.

The rearrangement uses TRBV15 and TRBJ2-7; TRBD2 matches 8 bases. The TCR originated in a person aged 35-79 years with oral cavity squamous cell carcinoma. Sample: PBMCs, taken before nivolumab (anti-PD-1) treatment. The CDR3: CATSTRARTSNEQYF. CDR3 sequence (DNA): TGTGCCACCAGCACCCGCGCCCGGACTAGCAACGAGCAGTACTTC.